The 5 T cell receptor beta chains listed next were all sequenced from one sample in a study of cytomegalovirus exposure and HLA in healthy donors. Sequenced by immunoSEQ multiplex PCR; TCRdb stores in-frame clones only, minus some. This sample has 150,000 or so clones, with roughly 80% found just once. The specimen was PBMCs. These receptors were taken from a man aged 25-45 years in good health and CMV-seropositive.

The chain links TRBV20-1 to TRBJ1-1, with D possibly being TRBD1 (5 bases). The germline gives CDR1 DFQATT, CDR2 SNEGSKA (reference sequence). V was shortened by 5 bases and J by 5 bases, with 9 bases between the two germline ends. The CDR3 length is 11 residues. The CDR3 nucleotides read TGCAGTGCTGGCGGGGGGACTGAAGCTTTCTTT. This sequence encodes CSAGGGTEAFF.

The rearrangement uses TRBV5-1 and TRBJ1-1; tentative D call: TRBD1 (5 bases). Germline CDR1 SGHRS, CDR2 YFSETQ. Trimming left V 3 bases short and J 3 bases short, with 9 bases between. This CDR3 region has 13 residues. The CDR3, as DNA: TGCGCCAGCAGCTGGGGGGGGGACACTGAAGCTTTCTTT. This encodes CASSWGGDTEAFF.

This chain connects TRBV5-8 to TRBJ2-2; TRBD1 matches at 7 bases. The germline V gene has CDR1 SGHTS and CDR2 YDEGEE. V shed 4 bases, J shed 6 bases, and the junction held 9 bases outside the gene matches. The CDR3 sequence is 15 residues long. CDR3 nucleotide sequence: TGTGCCAGCAGCCCCGTGACAGGGTACGCCGGGGAGCTGTTTTTT. Protein: CASSPVTGYAGELFF. Full variable domain (outside the CDR3, taken from reference TRBV5-8 and TRBJ2-2): EAGVTQSPTHLIKTRGQQATLRCSPISGHTSVYWYQQALGLGLQFLLWYDEGEERNRGNFPPRFSGRQFPNYSSELNVNALELEDSALYLCASSPVTGYAGELFFGEGSRLTVL.

The chain employs TRBV7-2 and TRBJ2-7; maybe TRBD2 (5 bases). Germline CDR1 SGHTA, CDR2 FQGNSA. The CDR3 covers 13 residues. Trimming cost V 2 bases and J 3 bases, with 8 bases left between them. The CDR3 DNA is TGTGCCAGCAGCTTACGGGGAGACTACGAGCAGTACTTC. Protein product: CASSLRGDYEQYF.

The chain is built from TRBV7-2 and TRBJ2-7; perhaps TRBD1 as D (6 bases). From germline, CDR1 is SGHTA and CDR2 FQGNSA. Deletions cut 4 bases from V and 3 bases from J, with 16 bases between. This CDR3 region has 15 residues. The CDR3 DNA follows: TGTGCCAGCAGCTCAGCAGGGCAGGGGAACTACGAGCAGTACTTC. Its protein product is CASSSAGQGNYEQYF.